This is a list of T cell receptor beta chains from one sample in a study of metastatic and nonmetastatic thyroid tumors. MiXCR reprocessed the PCR reads for TCRdb. Altogether some 24,000 clones are present, around a fifth being singletons, with the ten largest covering 13%. The sequenced sample consisted of blood. The source is a male donor with papillary thyroid cancer or a benign thyroid nodule (not recorded which). Some clones in this sample may be carry-over from other donors' samples. Each CDR3 is given with its conserved first and last residue.

J gene: TRBJ2-2; V gene: TRBV11-1; CDR3 length: 16; CDR3 protein: CASSGTVLTNTGELFF
J gene: TRBJ2-7; V gene: TRBV5-1; CDR3 length: 13; CDR3 protein: CASSWGRRGEQYF
J gene: TRBJ1-6; V gene: TRBV7-2; CDR3 length: 15; CDR3 protein: CASSLDGPGGSPLHF
J gene: TRBJ2-5; V gene: TRBV6-4; CDR3 length: 16; CDR3 protein: CASSALAGGGQETQYF
J gene: TRBJ2-3; V gene: TRBV30; CDR3 length: 17; CDR3 protein: CAWSVRRGQGARDTQYF
J gene: TRBJ1-2; V gene: TRBV5-1; CDR3 length: 14; CDR3 protein: CASSLAGANPDYTF
J gene: TRBJ1-1; V gene: TRBV18; CDR3 length: 11; CDR3 protein: CASSPGEWAFF
J gene: TRBJ2-2; V gene: TRBV11-3; CDR3 length: 14; CDR3 protein: CASSLGRNTGELFF
J gene: TRBJ2-1; V gene: TRBV20-1; CDR3 length: 17; CDR3 protein: CSARDRWGGSSYNEQFF
J gene: TRBJ2-2; V gene: TRBV24-1; CDR3 length: 14; CDR3 protein: CATRSQTNTGELFF
J gene: TRBJ2-1; V gene: TRBV7-6; CDR3 length: 16; CDR3 protein: CASSLSGLAEYNEQFF
J gene: TRBJ2-3; V gene: TRBV28; CDR3 length: 18; CDR3 protein: CASSSHRGLAGDTDTQYF
J gene: TRBJ1-1; V gene: TRBV30; CDR3 length: 14; CDR3 protein: CAWTRVNRASEAFF
J gene: TRBJ2-7; V gene: TRBV5-1; CDR3 length: 15; CDR3 protein: CASSLGEGRGKVQYF
J gene: TRBJ2-7; V gene: TRBV28; CDR3 length: 16; CDR3 protein: CASSLGFGADSYEQYF
J gene: TRBJ1-5; V gene: TRBV16; CDR3 length: 15; CDR3 protein: CASSRGTRSNQPQHF
J gene: TRBJ2-7; V gene: TRBV28; CDR3 length: 16; CDR3 protein: CASSPIKRETFLEQYF
J gene: TRBJ1-3; V gene: TRBV9; CDR3 length: 15; CDR3 protein: CASSVGSSSGNTIYF
J gene: TRBJ2-3; V gene: TRBV7-8; CDR3 length: 15; CDR3 protein: CTSSLRGSDTDTQYF
J gene: TRBJ2-5; V gene: TRBV3-1; CDR3 length: 14; CDR3 protein: CACSQADSGETQYF
J gene: TRBJ2-3; V gene: TRBV6-5; CDR3 length: 15; CDR3 protein: CASSYGARVPDTQYF
J gene: TRBJ2-1; V gene: TRBV27; CDR3 length: 14; CDR3 protein: CASSLYGEFNEQFF
J gene: TRBJ2-1; V gene: TRBV9; CDR3 length: 15; CDR3 protein: CASSVSSGAYNEQFF
J gene: TRBJ2-3; V gene: TRBV12-3/TRBV12-4; CDR3 length: 14; CDR3 protein: CASSFGGMPDTQYF
J gene: TRBJ2-1; V gene: TRBV27; CDR3 length: 13; CDR3 protein: CASSLIEGSEQFF
J gene: TRBJ2-7; V gene: TRBV28; CDR3 length: 14; CDR3 protein: CASGSGDRYYEQYF
J gene: TRBJ2-7; V gene: TRBV5-4; CDR3 length: 15; CDR3 protein: CASISLNGVLLEQYF
J gene: TRBJ1-4; V gene: TRBV5-1; CDR3 length: 14; CDR3 protein: CASSPDREGEKLFF
J gene: TRBJ1-1; V gene: TRBV4-1; CDR3 length: 14; CDR3 protein: CASSPLLRDREAFF
J gene: TRBJ2-2; V gene: TRBV2; CDR3 length: 15; CDR3 protein: CASREGTYNTGELFF
J gene: TRBJ2-1; V gene: TRBV28; CDR3 length: 20; CDR3 protein: CASSSLATGKGAKTYNEQFF
J gene: TRBJ2-5; V gene: TRBV3-1; CDR3 length: 13; CDR3 protein: CASSQGSTKTQYF
J gene: TRBJ2-7; V gene: TRBV20-1; CDR3 length: 17; CDR3 protein: CSARDKGKGWFSYEQYF
J gene: TRBJ2-5; V gene: TRBV5-1; CDR3 length: 14; CDR3 protein: CASNLQGAQETQYF
J gene: TRBJ1-6; V gene: TRBV7-8; CDR3 length: 16; CDR3 protein: CASSLEGQGWESPLHF
J gene: TRBJ1-2; V gene: TRBV6-1; CDR3 length: 14; CDR3 protein: CVSSHPWTGLGCTF
J gene: TRBJ1-2; V gene: TRBV12-5; CDR3 length: 13; CDR3 protein: CASGPGGGQGYTF
J gene: TRBJ2-1; V gene: TRBV9; CDR3 length: 16; CDR3 protein: CSSSSRWVEHYNEQFF
J gene: TRBJ2-3; V gene: TRBV12-3/TRBV12-4; CDR3 length: 15; CDR3 protein: CASSLGRSLTDTQYF
J gene: TRBJ1-5; V gene: TRBV6-1; CDR3 length: 13; CDR3 protein: CASSEFRNQPQHF
J gene: TRBJ1-1; V gene: TRBV20-1; CDR3 length: 12; CDR3 protein: CSATGMNTEAFF
J gene: TRBJ1-1; V gene: TRBV20-1; CDR3 length: 16; CDR3 protein: CSASPTGQGRYTEAFF
J gene: TRBJ2-3; V gene: TRBV3-1; CDR3 length: 17; CDR3 protein: CASSGGPKLRATDTQYF
J gene: TRBJ2-1; V gene: TRBV27; CDR3 length: 16; CDR3 protein: CASILDPRSSYNEQFF
J gene: TRBJ2-7; V gene: TRBV30; CDR3 length: 12; CDR3 protein: CAWSLAGGEQYF
J gene: TRBJ1-1; V gene: TRBV6-1; CDR3 length: 15; CDR3 protein: CASSGPTGWFTEAFF
J gene: TRBJ2-7; V gene: TRBV30; CDR3 length: 11; CDR3 protein: CALGQGGEQYF
J gene: TRBJ2-7; V gene: TRBV6-1; CDR3 length: 14; CDR3 protein: CASSGGLAGGEQYF
J gene: TRBJ1-5; V gene: TRBV13; CDR3 length: 13; CDR3 protein: CASSLTGRQPQHF
J gene: TRBJ1-5; V gene: TRBV19; CDR3 length: 13; CDR3 protein: CASSRKLDQPQHF
J gene: TRBJ2-1; V gene: TRBV15; CDR3 length: 15; CDR3 protein: CATIRDRSYYNEQFF
J gene: TRBJ2-3; V gene: TRBV29-1; CDR3 length: 15; CDR3 protein: CSVEGLAESTDTQYF
J gene: TRBJ1-4; V gene: TRBV6-5; CDR3 length: 16; CDR3 protein: CASSYSFRATNEKLFF
J gene: TRBJ2-6; V gene: TRBV6-1; CDR3 length: 15; CDR3 protein: CASSDRQSGANVLTF
J gene: TRBJ2-7; V gene: TRBV20-1; CDR3 length: 13; CDR3 protein: CSARDQREAEQYF
J gene: TRBJ1-5; V gene: TRBV18; CDR3 length: 17; CDR3 protein: CASSPLGTGVGKQPQHF
J gene: TRBJ2-1; V gene: TRBV7-3; CDR3 length: 14; CDR3 protein: CASSRQALGDEQFF
J gene: TRBJ2-1; V gene: TRBV6-5; CDR3 length: 13; CDR3 protein: CASSYSTGARQFF
J gene: TRBJ2-3; V gene: TRBV28; CDR3 length: 18; CDR3 protein: CASSPPPRGAIGTDTQYF